This T cell receptor (beta chain) came from a study of blood T cell repertoires in COVID-19. Study as a whole: Nucleic acid was either cDNA or gDNA, and it came from T cells, B-cell-depleted T cells, or PBMCs.

The protocol was immunoSEQ multiplex PCR, while the TCRdb copy is restricted to in-frame clones and leaves out a portion. Counted here are roughly 73,000 clones, approximately 91% occurring once; the ten biggest clones make up about 2.9%. The V end was cut by 3 bases, the J end by 3 bases, with 9 bases between. This CDR3 is built from 13 residues. The receptor's source is a man aged 70-80 years with active or convalescent COVID-19. The sample taken for sequencing was peripheral blood. This chain uses TRBV12-3 or TRBV12-4 with TRBJ2-7; unclear D gene. CDR3 in DNA: TGTGCCAGCAGTTTCTCCAGGTTCTACGAGCAGTACTTC. It yields the protein CASSFSRFYEQYF.